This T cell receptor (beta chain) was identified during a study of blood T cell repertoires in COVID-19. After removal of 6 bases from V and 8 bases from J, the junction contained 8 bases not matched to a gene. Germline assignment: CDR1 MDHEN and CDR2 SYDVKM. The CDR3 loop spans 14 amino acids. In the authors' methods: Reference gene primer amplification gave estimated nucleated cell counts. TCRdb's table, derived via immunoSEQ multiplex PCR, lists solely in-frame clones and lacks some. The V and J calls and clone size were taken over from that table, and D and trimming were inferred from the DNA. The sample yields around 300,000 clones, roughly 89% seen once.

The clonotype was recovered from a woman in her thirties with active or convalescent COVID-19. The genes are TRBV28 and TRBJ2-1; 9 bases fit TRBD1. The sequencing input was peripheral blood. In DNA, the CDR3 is TGTGCCAGCAGGGGACAGGGATCAGGCGATGAGCAGTTCTTC. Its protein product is CASRGQGSGDEQFF.